The rows below give T cell receptor beta chains drawn from one sample of a study of T cell responses to AZD1222 COVID-19 vaccine. Profiled with immunoSEQ multiplex PCR; TCRdb holds only in-frame clones, not every one. The sample includes tens of thousands of clones, around four fifths of them seen just once. The starting material was peripheral blood, obtained on day 0 of AZD1222 vaccination. The source is an adult in good health. CDR3s include the opening cysteine and the closing phenylalanine or tryptophan. The D gene is left open where the match is weak. Rows may omit the clone size; those that give it use once, few, many or a size class.

J: TRBJ2-1; D: .; V: TRBV19; size: .; CDR3: CASSLGTQGRQFF; DNA: TGTGCCAGTAGTCTCGGAACCCAGGGAAGGCAGTTCTTC
J: TRBJ2-7; D: .; V: TRBV27; size: .; CDR3: CASLDSTYEQYF; DNA: TGTGCCAGCCTGGACAGTACCTACGAGCAGTACTTC
J: TRBJ2-1; D: .; V: TRBV10-3; size: .; CDR3: CAISDTSYNEQFF; DNA: TGTGCCATCAGCGATACTAGCTACAATGAGCAGTTCTTC
J: TRBJ1-1; D: .; V: TRBV4-3; size: .; CDR3: CASSQDRQRRTEAFF; DNA: TGCGCCAGCAGCCAAGATCGGCAACGCAGAACTGAAGCTTTCTTT
J: TRBJ1-2; D: TRBD1; V: TRBV4-3; size: .; CDR3: CASSQDRDRFYGYTF; DNA: TGCGCCAGCAGCCAAGACCGGGACAGGTTCTATGGCTACACCTTC
J: TRBJ2-7; D: TRBD1; V: TRBV11-2; size: .; CDR3: CASSLFTGAAYEQYF; DNA: TGTGCCAGCAGCTTGTTCACAGGGGCAGCCTACGAGCAGTACTTC
J: TRBJ1-5; D: .; V: TRBV28; size: once; CDR3: CASRDATRGPNQPQHF; DNA: TGTGCCAGCAGGGATGCCACCCGGGGACCCAATCAGCCCCAGCATTTT
J: TRBJ1-1; D: TRBD1; V: TRBV3-1/TRBV3-2; size: .; CDR3: CASSQGTGGTEAFF; DNA: TGTGCCAGCAGCCAAGGGACAGGGGGCACTGAAGCTTTCTTT
J: TRBJ1-4; D: .; V: TRBV5-6; size: .; CDR3: CASSDRDTQQNEKLFF; DNA: TGTGCCAGCAGCGACCGGGACACACAACAGAATGAAAAACTGTTTTTT
J: TRBJ1-5; D: .; V: TRBV7-2; size: .; CDR3: CASSLQFNQPQHF; DNA: TGTGCCAGCAGCTTACAATTCAATCAGCCCCAGCATTTT
J: TRBJ1-5; D: .; V: TRBV7-2; size: .; CDR3: CASSFRVLRGNQPQHF; DNA: TGTGCCAGCAGCTTTAGGGTCCTGAGAGGCAATCAGCCCCAGCATTTT
J: TRBJ2-7; D: TRBD1; V: TRBV11-2; size: .; CDR3: CASSPPDRAGYEQYF; DNA: TGTGCCAGCAGCCCTCCGGACAGGGCAGGGTACGAGCAGTACTTC
J: TRBJ2-7; D: .; V: TRBV18; size: once; CDR3: CASSPRQGGVYEQYF; DNA: TGTGCCAGCTCACCCCGACAGGGCGGGGTGTACGAGCAGTACTTC
J: TRBJ1-2; D: .; V: TRBV28; size: .; CDR3: CATSGRAVYGYTF; DNA: TGTGCCACCTCAGGTCGAGCGGTCTATGGCTACACCTTC
J: TRBJ1-3; D: .; V: TRBV19; size: .; CDR3: CASSDTSTGSNTIYF; DNA: TGTGCCAGTAGTGACACCTCGACAGGTTCGAACACCATATATTTT
J: TRBJ1-5; D: .; V: TRBV28; size: once; CDR3: CASSLDQPQHF; DNA: TGTGCCAGCAGTTTAGATCAGCCCCAGCATTTT
J: TRBJ2-5; D: TRBD2; V: TRBV29-1; size: .; CDR3: CSVAHALAGGHETQYF; DNA: TGCAGCGTTGCACACGCTCTAGCGGGAGGGCACGAGACCCAGTACTTC
J: TRBJ2-5; D: TRBD1; V: TRBV2; size: .; CDR3: CAIPDRFYEETQYF; DNA: TGTGCCATTCCGGACAGGTTTTACGAAGAGACCCAGTACTTC
J: TRBJ1-5; D: .; V: TRBV28; size: .; CDR3: CASSSPESNQPQHF; DNA: TGTGCCAGCAGTTCGCCGGAAAGCAATCAGCCCCAGCATTTT
J: TRBJ1-2; D: TRBD1; V: TRBV24-1; size: .; CDR3: CATSDHLTGPGGYTF; DNA: TGTGCCACCAGTGATCACCTGACAGGGCCAGGAGGCTACACCTTC
J: TRBJ1-2; D: .; V: TRBV24-1; size: .; CDR3: CATSDSGVLGYTF; DNA: TGTGCCACCAGTGATTCAGGGGTTCTTGGCTACACCTTC
J: TRBJ2-7; D: TRBD1; V: TRBV27; size: .; CDR3: CASSLDRGNYEQYF; DNA: TGTGCCAGCAGTCTCGACAGGGGAAACTACGAGCAGTACTTC